This passage covers 14 T cell receptor beta chains from one sample sequenced in a study of blood T cell repertoires in COVID-19. Profiled with immunoSEQ multiplex PCR; TCRdb holds only in-frame clones, not every one. The profile shows 250,000 to 300,000 clones, 75% to 90% of them singletons. Material: peripheral blood. The receptors here all came from a woman aged 40 to 49 who had recovered from COVID-19.

The chain recombines TRBV6-2 or TRBV6-3 with TRBJ2-7; D unresolved. V lost 6 bases to trimming and J lost 1 base, with 7 bases between them. Germline V CDR1 and CDR2: MNHEY, SVGEGT. The CDR3 length is 12 residues. The CDR3 coding sequence is TGTGCCAGCAGCCCCCGGTCCTACGAGCAGTACTTC. Protein product: CASSPRSYEQYF.

This chain uses TRBV11-2 with TRBJ2-4; 11 nucleotides align to TRBD2. The CDR3 has 16 amino acids. The V gene end was trimmed by 4 bases and the J gene end by 10 bases; junction bases not matched to a gene: 12. Germline CDR1 is SGHAT and CDR2 is FQNNGV. CDR3 DNA: TGTGCCAGCAGCTCCCGACTAGCGGGGACCAATGGGATTCAGTACTTC. Amino acids: CASSSRLAGTNGIQYF.

The rearrangement links TRBV7-9 to TRBJ2-5; D may be TRBD2 (6 bases). The germline CDR1 and CDR2 sequences are SEHNR and FQNEAQ (reference sequence). The CDR3 consists of 12 residues. Deletions cut 7 bases from V and 7 bases from J, with 13 bases between. The CDR3 loop is CASIGSAGTQYF. CDR3 sequence (DNA): TGTGCCAGCATCGGGAGCGCGGGGACCCAGTACTTC.

The rearrangement joins TRBV11-2 to TRBJ2-7; no definite D call. Germline CDR1 is SGHAT and CDR2 is FQNNGV. The germline V and J ends were trimmed by 5 bases and 2 bases, with 10 bases remaining between them. The CDR3 is 13 amino acids. The CDR3 protein is CASSPPEPYEQYF. The CDR3 nucleotides are TGTGCCAGCAGCCCCCCCGAGCCCTACGAGCAGTACTTC.

The chain couples TRBV27 to TRBJ2-3, with D perhaps matching TRBD2 (5 bases). CDR3 length: 15 residues. Germline CDR1 reads MNHEY; CDR2 reads SMNVEV (reference sequence). V gave up 6 bases and J gave up 0 bases, with 13 bases separating them. The CDR3 reads CASRMERASTDTQYF. Written as DNA, the CDR3 is TGTGCCAGCAGAATGGAGAGGGCTAGCACAGATACGCAGTATTTT.

This sequence joins TRBV7-2 and TRBJ2-2; 8 bases are a match to TRBD2. Germline V gene sequence: CDR1 SGHTA, CDR2 FQGNSA. V lost 5 bases and J lost 4; bases outside the gene matches: 12. This CDR3 spans 17 amino acids. The CDR3 loop reads CASSIFGGGRGTGELFF. The CDR3 DNA sequence: TGTGCCAGCAGCATCTTCGGGGGGGGCCGCGGCACCGGGGAGCTGTTTTTT.

The chain recombines TRBV7-2 with TRBJ1-6; D is perhaps TRBD1 (5 bases). This CDR3 has 15 amino acids. Trimming pared 1 base from V and 10 bases from J, leaving 14 bases between. Germline values: CDR1 SGHTA, CDR2 FQGNSA. The CDR3 here is CASSLVWQGGSPLHF. The CDR3 nucleotides read TGTGCCAGCAGCTTAGTATGGCAGGGTGGATCACCCCTCCACTTT.

The chain links TRBV20-1 to TRBJ2-1; 8 bases are shared with TRBD1. Germline V gives CDR1 DFQATT, CDR2 SNEGSKA (reference sequence). Trimming at V came to 3 bases and at J to 8 bases, leaving 9 bases not matched to a gene. The CDR3 has 14 residues. The DNA for the CDR3 is TGCAGTGCTAGTCGGACAGGGCGGGTGGATGAGCAGTTCTTC. Translated, it gives CSASRTGRVDEQFF.

The chain joins TRBV6-5 to TRBJ1-6, with 7 bases identical to TRBD1. Germline V gene lookup returns CDR1 MNHEY and CDR2 SVGAGI. Trimming at V came to 4 bases and at J to 8 bases, leaving 11 bases not matched to a gene. The CDR3 has 16 amino acids. The CDR3: CASSFRFTGVDSPLHF. The CDR3 DNA sequence: TGTGCCAGCAGTTTCCGGTTCACAGGGGTGGATTCACCCCTCCACTTT.

The chain is built from TRBV4-1 and TRBJ2-3; TRBD2 agrees at 10 bases. V lost 2 bases to trimming and J lost 2 bases; unmatched junction nucleotides: 7. The CDR3 length is 17 residues. The germline CDR1 and CDR2 sequences are MGHRA and YSYEKL. The CDR3 reads CASSQLAGAASTDTQYF. CDR3 bases: TGCGCCAGCAGCCAACTAGCGGGGGCCGCCTCCACAGATACGCAGTATTTT.

The V call is TRBV19, the J call TRBJ2-7; 9 nucleotides line up with TRBD1. Losses at the gene ends were 3 bases for V and 6 bases for J; bases not matched to a gene: 3. CDR3 length equals 13 residues. CDR1 and CDR2 from the germline V gene are LNHDA and SQIVND (reference sequence). CDR3 sequence (DNA): TGTGCCAGTAGTATGGGGGACAGGGCCGAGCAGTACTTC. Its translation is CASSMGDRAEQYF.

The chain links TRBV19 to TRBJ2-1; 7 bases are shared with TRBD1. The CDR3 totals 14 residues. Per the germline V gene, CDR1 is LNHDA and CDR2 is SQIVND (reference sequence). V lost 3 bases, J lost 7 bases, and 6 bases stayed unmatched. This chain's CDR3 is CASSIDRVGNEQFF. In DNA form, the CDR3 reads TGTGCCAGTAGTATCGACAGGGTAGGAAATGAGCAGTTCTTC.

The V call is TRBV27, the J call TRBJ1-1; possibly TRBD1 for D (6 bases). The CDR3 has 14 residues. Germline-derived CDR1 and CDR2 are MNHEY and SMNVEV (reference sequence). V was trimmed by 1 base and J by 5 bases, leaving 11 bases between them. The chain's CDR3 is CASSLWGRGTEAFF. Written as DNA, the CDR3 is TGTGCCAGCAGTTTATGGGGGAGGGGGACTGAAGCTTTCTTT.

The V and J genes are TRBV11-2 and TRBJ1-4, with TRBD1 as a possible D gene (6 bases). Germline CDR1 is SGHAT and CDR2 is FQNNGV. With 5 bases removed from V and 3 bases from J, the gap between germline ends came to 22 bases. This CDR3 is 18 amino acids long. CDR3 DNA: TGTGCCAGCAGCCGAAACCGGGACATTTATTTGTCTAATGAAAAACTGTTTTTT. This sequence encodes CASSRNRDIYLSNEKLFF.